This is a list of T cell receptor beta chains from one sample in a study of blood T cell repertoires in COVID-19. Method: immunoSEQ multiplex PCR; TCRdb's copy keeps in-frame clones and lacks some. The table records 130,000 or so clones, almost 90% of them present only once. The source material was peripheral blood. Receptors were obtained from a woman aged 60-75 years with acute or convalescent COVID-19. Each CDR3 is given with its conserved first and last residue. D genes are given only for firm matches. A row's size may be missing; if present it is once, few, many or a size class.

V	J	size	D	CDR3	DNA
TRBV7-9	TRBJ2-5	NA	NA	CASSFGGGLQETQYF	TGTGCCAGCAGCTTTGGCGGGGGCCTCCAAGAGACCCAGTACTTC
TRBV6-6	TRBJ2-1	few	NA	CASLGTAYNEQFF	TGTGCCAGTCTCGGGACTGCATACAATGAGCAGTTCTTC
TRBV29-1	TRBJ1-4	NA	TRBD1	CSVTSGGLEKLFF	TGCAGCGTTACATCAGGGGGCCTTGAAAAACTGTTTTTT
TRBV12-3/TRBV12-4	TRBJ1-5	NA	NA	CASRLSRRGPQHF	TGTGCCAGCAGACTCTCGAGAAGGGGGCCCCAGCATTTT
TRBV7-3	TRBJ1-5	NA	TRBD1	CASSSDPSWTGEAQPQHF	TGTGCCAGCAGCTCCGATCCTTCCTGGACAGGGGAGGCTCAGCCCCAGCATTTT
TRBV7-2	TRBJ1-2	NA	NA	CASRFELANYGYTF	TGTGCCAGCAGATTCGAACTAGCTAACTATGGCTACACCTTC
TRBV6-5	TRBJ2-4	NA	NA	CASRATGAKNIQYF	TGTGCCAGCAGAGCGACCGGAGCCAAAAACATTCAGTACTTC
TRBV5-1	TRBJ1-6	NA	NA	CARTLAQGIGRGNSPLHF	TGCGCCAGGACATTGGCCCAGGGGATTGGCAGGGGAAATTCACCCCTCCACTTT
TRBV18	TRBJ1-2	once	NA	CASSSGVGYTF	TGTGCCAGCTCGTCAGGGGTCGGCTACACCTTC
TRBV28	TRBJ1-1	NA	NA	CASSEGNTEAFF	TGTGCCAGCAGTGAGGGGAACACTGAAGCTTTCTTT
TRBV7-9	TRBJ1-6	NA	NA	CASSRAHEGSPLHF	TGTGCCAGCAGCCGGGCCCACGAGGGTTCACCCCTCCACTTT
TRBV30	TRBJ1-5	NA	NA	CAWTPPKSNQPQHF	TGTGCCTGGACCCCTCCTAAGTCCAATCAGCCCCAGCATTTT
TRBV10-1	TRBJ1-6	NA	TRBD1	CASSTGTGGRIYNSPLHF	TGCGCCAGCTCGACCGGGACAGGGGGCCGGATCTATAATTCACCCCTCCACTTT
TRBV19	TRBJ1-1	NA	TRBD1	CASSRTGAENTEAFF	TGTGCCAGTAGCCGGACAGGGGCCGAGAACACTGAAGCTTTCTTT
TRBV5-1	TRBJ1-6	NA	TRBD1	CASTFTPGQPNSPLHF	TGCGCCAGCACCTTTACCCCGGGACAGCCTAATTCACCCCTCCACTTT
TRBV7-9	TRBJ2-7	NA	TRBD1	CASSRIGTGSYEQYF	TGTGCCAGCAGCCGAATCGGGACAGGGTCCTACGAGCAGTACTTC
TRBV13	TRBJ1-6	few	TRBD1	CASSFDRANSPLHF	TGTGCCAGCAGCTTTGACAGGGCTAATTCACCCCTCCACTTT
TRBV5-5	TRBJ1-5	NA	TRBD1	CASSSGQGIDPQHF	TGTGCCAGCAGCTCCGGACAGGGGATCGACCCCCAGCATTTT
TRBV10-3	TRBJ2-3	NA	TRBD2	CAISESNSGTDTQYF	TGTGCCATCAGTGAGTCGAATAGCGGGACAGATACGCAGTATTTT
TRBV2	TRBJ2-7	NA	NA	CASSSGFDALDEQYF	TGTGCCAGCAGTTCGGGTTTTGATGCTCTTGACGAGCAGTACTTC
TRBV30	TRBJ2-3	NA	NA	CASRGGGTDTQYF	TGTGCCTCCCGAGGGGGGGGCACAGATACGCAGTATTTT
TRBV2	TRBJ2-1	NA	TRBD2	CATSKLAGGYNEQFF	TGTGCCACCTCAAAACTAGCGGGGGGATACAATGAGCAGTTCTTC
TRBV3-1/TRBV3-2	TRBJ2-5	once	NA	CASSRRGHDFQETQYF	TGTGCCAGCAGCCGCCGTGGACACGACTTCCAAGAGACCCAGTACTTC
TRBV7-2	TRBJ2-2	NA	NA	CASSLRGDNTGELFF	TGTGCCAGCAGCTTACGGGGTGATAACACCGGGGAGCTGTTTTTT
TRBV18	TRBJ2-5	once	TRBD2	CASSPGLAGKWTQYF	TGTGCCAGCTCACCAGGACTAGCGGGGAAATGGACCCAGTACTTC
TRBV24-1	TRBJ2-2	NA	TRBD1	CATSDPGQVKAGELFF	TGTGCCACCAGTGATCCGGGACAGGTTAAGGCCGGGGAGCTGTTTTTT
TRBV18	TRBJ1-2	NA	NA	CASSPNTNYGYTF	TGTGCCAGCTCACCAAATACTAACTATGGCTACACCTTC
TRBV2	TRBJ1-3	few	TRBD1	CASSALRGFGSGNTIYF	TGTGCCAGCAGTGCCCTCAGGGGGTTTGGCTCTGGAAACACCATATATTTT
TRBV2	TRBJ1-5	NA	TRBD1	CASSDWTGDNQPQHF	TGTGCCAGCAGTGACTGGACAGGGGACAATCAGCCCCAGCATTTT
TRBV7-2	TRBJ2-1	NA	TRBD1	CASSSNSIGQGFQFF	TGTGCCAGCAGCTCAAACTCTATCGGACAGGGCTTCCAGTTCTTC
TRBV2	TRBJ1-5	NA	TRBD1	CASNGQGLNQPQHF	TGTGCCAGCAACGGACAGGGTTTGAATCAGCCCCAGCATTTT
TRBV28	TRBJ1-1	NA	NA	CASSSGADGSTEAFF	TGTGCCAGCAGCTCAGGGGCGGATGGATCCACTGAAGCTTTCTTT
TRBV7-2	TRBJ1-3	few	NA	CASSLVSGAGNTIYF	TGTGCCAGCAGCTTAGTTTCAGGGGCAGGAAACACCATATATTTT
TRBV7-2	TRBJ2-1	NA	TRBD2	CASRLSGGDYNEQFF	TGTGCCAGCAGGCTTAGCGGGGGCGATTACAATGAGCAGTTCTTC
TRBV23-1	TRBJ1-2	NA	NA	CASSQSSRTTINYGYTF	TGCGCCAGCAGTCAATCATCCCGGACTACAATAAACTATGGCTACACCTTC
TRBV6-2/TRBV6-3	TRBJ1-1	NA	NA	CASSDIQGKGTEAFF	TGTGCCAGCAGTGATATCCAGGGTAAGGGCACTGAAGCTTTCTTT
TRBV7-2	TRBJ1-2	once	NA	CASSLGGGATNYGYTF	TGTGCCAGCAGCTTAGGCGGTGGGGCTACTAACTATGGCTACACCTTC